Below, 4 T cell receptor beta chains from the same sample are listed, as sequenced in a study of T cell changes during pregnancy in multiple sclerosis (dated by TCRdb to the late 2010s). Libraries were built with the immunoSEQ multiplex PCR assay. What TCRdb holds here is the immuneACCESS table cut down to in-frame rearrangements. Part of the clones is not present; checked against another copy, under half of the missing clones reflect an unresolved V gene, and the others are unexplained. The sample profile shows under 95,000 clones; about nine tenths of them were found once. The ten largest make up less than 2% of the sample. The material sequenced was peripheral blood, taken after pregnancy. Source of these receptors: a female donor in good health, enrolled as a control in a pregnancy study.

CDR3 DNA sequence: TGTGCCATCAGTCCCGGGACTAGCGGGGGGGCCCCAACAAATGAGCAGTTCTTC. Residues: CAISPGTSGGAPTNEQFF. This chain joins TRBV10-3 and TRBJ2-1; 16 nucleotides line up with TRBD2. Germline CDR1 ENHRY, CDR2 SYGVKD. J lost 7 bases, V lost 5 bases, and 11 bases had no gene match. The CDR3 is 18 amino acids.

The V gene is TRBV10-3, the J gene TRBJ1-1, with D perhaps matching TRBD1 (6 bases). The V end was cut by 8 bases, the J end by 8 bases, with 21 bases between. This CDR3 region has 14 residues. Germline lookup yields CDR1 ENHRY and CDR2 SYGVKD. Here the CDR3 DNA reads TGTGCCATCGCCGAATCAGGGGCTACTACGGAAGCTTTCTTT. Encoded protein: CAIAESGATTEAFF.

This rearrangement joins TRBV4-2 to TRBJ2-3; D is possibly TRBD2 (6 bases). Trimming took off 4 bases at V and 0 bases at J, with 14 bases between the two ends. This CDR3 has 16 amino acids. CDR1 is LGHNA, CDR2 YNFKEQ, per germline. Written as DNA, the CDR3 is TGTGCCAGCAGCCCCCGGGGCGGGGCTAGCACAGATACGCAGTATTTT. Translated, it gives CASSPRGGASTDTQYF.

The chain combines TRBV9 with TRBJ1-1; D unclear. This CDR3 comprises 14 residues. Per germline, CDR1 SGDLS and CDR2 YYNGEE. The ends were cut back, 4 bases at V and 0 bases at J, with 10 bases in the middle. The CDR3 nucleotides read TGTGCCAGCAGCTCCAGGCCCGTGAACACTGAAGCTTTCTTT. As protein: CASSSRPVNTEAFF.